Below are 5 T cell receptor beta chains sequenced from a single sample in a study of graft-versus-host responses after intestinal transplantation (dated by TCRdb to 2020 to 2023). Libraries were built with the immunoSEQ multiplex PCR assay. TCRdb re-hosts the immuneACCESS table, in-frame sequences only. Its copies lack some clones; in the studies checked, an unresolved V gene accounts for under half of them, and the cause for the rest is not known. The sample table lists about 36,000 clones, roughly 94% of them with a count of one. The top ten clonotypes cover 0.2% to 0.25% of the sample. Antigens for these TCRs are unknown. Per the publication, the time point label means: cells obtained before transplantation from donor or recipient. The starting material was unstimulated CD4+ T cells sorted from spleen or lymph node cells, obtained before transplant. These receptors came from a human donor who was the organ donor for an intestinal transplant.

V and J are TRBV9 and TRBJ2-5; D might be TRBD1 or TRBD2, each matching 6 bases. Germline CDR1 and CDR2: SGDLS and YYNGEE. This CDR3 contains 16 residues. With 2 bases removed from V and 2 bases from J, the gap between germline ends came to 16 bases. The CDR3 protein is CASSVRKGGRQETQYF. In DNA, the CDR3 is TGTGCCAGCAGCGTCCGCAAGGGGGGCCGGCAAGAGACCCAGTACTTC.

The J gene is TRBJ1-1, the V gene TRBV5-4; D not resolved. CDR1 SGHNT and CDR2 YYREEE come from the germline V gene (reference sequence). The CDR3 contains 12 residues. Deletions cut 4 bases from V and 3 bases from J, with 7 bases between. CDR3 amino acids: CASSKEDTEAFF. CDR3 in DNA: TGTGCCAGCAGCAAAGAAGACACTGAAGCTTTCTTT. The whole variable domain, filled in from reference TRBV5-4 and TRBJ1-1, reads ETGVTQSPTHLIKTRGQQVTLRCSSQSGHNTVSWYQQALGQGPQFIFQYYREEENGRGNFPPRFSGLQFPNYSSELNVNALELDDSALYLCASSKEDTEAFFGQGTRLTVV.

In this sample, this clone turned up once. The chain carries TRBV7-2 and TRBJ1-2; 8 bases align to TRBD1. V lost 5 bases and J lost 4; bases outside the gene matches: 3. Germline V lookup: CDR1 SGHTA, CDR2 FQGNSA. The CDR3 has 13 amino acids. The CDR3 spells CASSHGTGYGYTF. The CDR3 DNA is TGTGCCAGCAGCCACGGGACAGGCTATGGCTACACCTTC.

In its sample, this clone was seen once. The CDR3: CASSESGENQPQHF. The CDR3 DNA reads as TGTGCCAGCAGTGAATCGGGGGAAAATCAGCCCCAGCATTTT. The V gene is TRBV6-1, the J gene TRBJ1-5; TRBD1 might be the D (5 bases). The CDR3 extends over 14 amino acids. Trimming removed 2 bases from V and 4 bases from J, with 9 bases in between. Looked up from germline, CDR1 is MNHNS and CDR2 is SASEGT.

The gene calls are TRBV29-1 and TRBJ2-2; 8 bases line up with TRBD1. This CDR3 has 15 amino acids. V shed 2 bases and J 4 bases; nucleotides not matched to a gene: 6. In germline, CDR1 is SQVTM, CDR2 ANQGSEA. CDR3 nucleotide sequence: TGCAGCGTTGAAAAGACGACAGGGGCCACCGGGGAGCTGTTTTTT. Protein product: CSVEKTTGATGELFF.